A single sample is the source of the 26 T cell receptor beta chains below, sequenced in a study of liver allograft versus peripheral blood T cells. Study in general: Recipients' peripheral blood supplied the T cell receptor repertoires against which those in transplanted livers were compared.

Each CDR3 protein gets one entry after TCRdb re-called the reads with MiXCR. The data contain over 9,000 distinct CDR3 sequences, about a fifth of them singletons. These receptors came from a human patient who had a liver transplant. Some T cells may be graft donor cells.

This clonotype showed up just a few times. The chain has TRBV7-9 and TRBJ1-6, with 9 bases identical to TRBD1. Germline V gives CDR1 SEHNR, CDR2 FQNEAQ (reference sequence). The CDR3 extends over 15 amino acids. V trimming: 2 bases; J trimming: 7 bases; junction bases outside the gene matches: 3. The CDR3 region is CASSLLGQGNSPLHF. CDR3 nucleotide sequence: TGTGCCAGCAGCTTACTGGGACAGGGAAATTCACCCCTCCACTTT. Full variable domain (missing parts from reference TRBV7-9 and TRBJ1-6): DTGVSQNPRHKITKRGQNVTFRCDPISEHNRLYWYRQTLGQGPEFLTYFQNEAQLEKSRLLSDRFSAERPKGSFSTLEIQRTEQGDSAMYLCASSLLGQGNSPLHFGNGTRLTVT.

This clonotype was seen many times. The chain combines TRBV5-5 with TRBJ1-1; D perhaps matches TRBD1 (5 bases). This CDR3 region has 19 residues. The germline V gene encodes CDR1 SGHKS and CDR2 YYEKEE (reference sequence). Trimming cost V 4 bases and J 0 bases, with 25 bases left between them. CDR3 amino acids: CASSHSAQGGPHMNTEAFF. In DNA, the CDR3 is TGTGCCAGCAGCCACAGCGCCCAGGGCGGCCCTCACATGAACACTGAAGCTTTCTTT.

This clonotype was counted at least ten times. The gene calls are TRBV30 and TRBJ1-1; no firm D call. Trimming shortened V by 4 bases and J by 5 bases, and 14 bases separated the two germline ends. The CDR3 is 13 residues long. The germline V gene encodes CDR1 GTSNPN and CDR2 SVGIG (reference sequence). In DNA, the CDR3 is TGTGCCTGGATGACTACCTCGTGGACTGAAGCTTTCTTT. This encodes CAWMTTSWTEAFF.

The chain carries TRBV30 and TRBJ1-4; D is ambiguous. In germline, CDR1 is GTSNPN, CDR2 SVGIG (reference sequence). This CDR3 is built from 11 residues. Trimming took off 5 bases at V and 12 bases at J, with 13 bases between the two ends. The CDR3 sequence: CAWAEGPQLFF. The DNA for the CDR3 is TGTGCCTGGGCTGAGGGCCCGCAACTGTTTTTT.

This clonotype has at least ten counts. The chain has TRBV19 and TRBJ1-3, with 9 bases aligning to TRBD1. Germline CDR1 LNHDA, CDR2 SQIVND (reference sequence). This CDR3 has 16 amino acids. V dropped 3 bases and J dropped 3; count of bases not matched to a gene: 6. This CDR3 is CASSIRQGEGGNTIYF. The CDR3 coding sequence is TGTGCCAGTAGTATCCGACAGGGGGAAGGTGGAAACACCATATATTTT.

This clonotype was counted between two and nine times. The CDR3 nucleotides read TGCAGTGCTAGAGAACCTCGGGGGCCTGGAAACACCATATATTTT. Encoded protein: CSAREPRGPGNTIYF. The chain joins TRBV20-1 to TRBJ1-3; tentative D call: TRBD1 (6 bases). The CDR3 totals 15 residues. The V end lost 0 bases, the J end lost 2 bases, and 11 bases lay between the germline ends. Per the germline V gene, CDR1 is DFQATT and CDR2 is SNEGSKA (reference sequence).

The CDR3 DNA follows: TGTGCCAGCTCAAGACTAGCCTACGAGCAGTACTTC. Its protein is CASSRLAYEQYF. The J gene is TRBJ2-7, the V gene TRBV18, with D possibly TRBD2 on 6 matching bases. Germline V CDR1 and CDR2: KGHSH, LQKENI. The CDR3 sequence is 12 residues long. Trimming shortened V by 5 bases and J by 2 bases, and 7 bases separated the two germline ends.

The chain is built from TRBV7-9 and TRBJ2-7, with no clear D. V lost 4 bases and J lost 6, with 10 bases in between. The germline V gene encodes CDR1 SEHNR and CDR2 FQNEAQ (reference sequence). This CDR3 comprises 12 residues. CDR3 protein: CASSWADGEQYF. The CDR3, as DNA: TGTGCCAGCAGCTGGGCAGACGGCGAGCAGTACTTC.

There are a few counts of this clonotype. The chain is built from TRBV20-1 and TRBJ2-1, with 7 bases matching TRBD2. This CDR3 region has 14 residues. Germline loops: CDR1 DFQATT, CDR2 SNEGSKA (reference sequence). The ends lost 4 bases at V and 0 bases at J; junction bases unmatched: 3. Here the CDR3 reads CSAILAVSYNEQFF. The CDR3 DNA is TGCAGTGCTATTCTAGCGGTCTCCTACAATGAGCAGTTCTTC.

Here the CDR3 DNA reads TGTGCCAGCAGTTTCCCGAGGACAGGCGCTCATTCCTATGGCTACACCTTC. Translated, it gives CASSFPRTGAHSYGYTF. The rearrangement links TRBV27 to TRBJ1-2; 7 positions match TRBD1. The V gene end was trimmed by 3 bases and the J gene end by 4 bases; junction bases not matched to a gene: 14. Per germline, CDR1 MNHEY and CDR2 SMNVEV (reference sequence). This CDR3 is 17 amino acids long.

The CDR3 loop reads CSARSLAEGTDTQYF. The CDR3 DNA is TGCAGTGCTAGGTCTCTAGCGGAAGGCACAGATACGCAGTATTTT. V usage is TRBV20-1 and J usage is TRBJ2-3; 7 bases are a match to TRBD2. The germline CDR1 and CDR2 sequences are DFQATT and SNEGSKA (reference sequence). CDR3 length equals 15 residues. Trimming cost V 3 bases and J 1 base; bases outside gene matches: 7.

This clonotype appeared a single time. The rearrangement links TRBV20-1 to TRBJ2-3, with TRBD2 matching 11 bases. With V trimmed by 6 bases and J by 3 bases, 2 bases remained unmatched. Germline V lookup: CDR1 DFQATT, CDR2 SNEGSKA (reference sequence). The CDR3 spans 13 residues. CDR3: CSAGTSGTDTQYF. For the CDR3, the DNA is TGCAGTGCAGGGACTAGCGGAACAGATACGCAGTATTTT.

Sample share makes this clonotype medium-sized. The V and J genes are TRBV6-6 and TRBJ2-7; D might be TRBD1 (6 bases). Trimming took 6 bases from V and 4 from J, leaving 13 bases between them. The CDR3 totals 13 residues. CDR1 MNHNY and CDR2 SVGAGI come from the germline V gene (reference sequence). CDR3 sequence reads: CASSRDKAYEQYF. CDR3 in DNA: TGTGCCAGCAGCCGGGACAAGGCGTACGAGCAGTACTTC.

Details on this clonotype: The junction and the germline gene differ at one end; a read error may be behind it. CDR3 coding DNA: TGTGCTAGCAGTTACCCCCGGGGGAGCAACAATCAGCCCCAGCATTTT. Its translation is CASSYPRGSNNQPQHF. The chain combines TRBV6-6 with TRBJ1-5, with D possibly being TRBD1 (5 bases). CDR3 length equals 16 residues. The germline gives CDR1 MNHNY, CDR2 SVGAGI (reference sequence).

By share, this clonotype counts as medium-sized. The chain is built from TRBV18 and TRBJ1-4; 7 nucleotides match TRBD1. CDR1 is KGHSH, CDR2 LQKENI, per germline. The J segment lost 2 bases and the V segment lost 3 bases, leaving 3 bases of the junction unmatched. CDR3 length: 15 amino acids. The CDR3: CASSPRTGTNEKLFF. In DNA, the CDR3 is TGTGCCAGCTCACCTCGGACAGGCACTAATGAAAAACTGTTTTTT. The full variable domain, in which reference TRBV18 and TRBJ1-4 provide the parts outside the CDR3, is NAGVMQNPRHLVRRRGQEARLRCSPMKGHSHVYWYRQLPEEGLKFMVYLQKENIIDESGMPKERFSAEFPKEGPSILRIQQVVRGDSAAYFCASSPRTGTNEKLFFGSGTQLSVL.

This clonotype was picked up a small number of times. This CDR3 reads CASGFEFSSGYTF. In DNA, the CDR3 is TGTGCTAGTGGTTTTGAGTTTAGTTCGGGCTACACCTTC. The genes are TRBV12-5 and TRBJ1-2; D is undetermined. V shed 3 bases and J shed 8 bases, with 13 bases lying between them. This CDR3 is 13 amino acids long. Germline CDR1 is LGHNT and CDR2 is FRNRAP.

In this sample, this clonotype is medium-sized. Here the CDR3 reads CASSLDRGNYGYTF. CDR3 DNA sequence: TGTGCCAGCAGCTTAGACAGGGGCAACTATGGCTACACCTTC. The rearrangement uses TRBV7-2 and TRBJ1-2, with TRBD1 matching over 7 bases. The trim removed 1 base at V and 2 bases at J, leaving 1 base unmatched. The germline CDR1 and CDR2 sequences are SGHTA and FQGNSA. CDR3 size: 14 residues.

Sample share makes this clonotype medium-sized (0.01 to 0.1%). This rearrangement joins TRBV7-2 to TRBJ1-2; 8 bases align to TRBD1. CDR1 and CDR2 from the germline V gene are SGHTA and FQGNSA. This CDR3 is 16 amino acids long. The junction had 9 bases not matched to a gene; V was cut back by 4 bases and J by 2 bases. The DNA for the CDR3 is TGTGCCAGCAGCTCTGCGGGGACAGGATCCAACTATGGCTACACCTTC. Translated: CASSSAGTGSNYGYTF. The variable domain in full, with the rest retrieved from reference TRBV7-2 and TRBJ1-2, is GAGVSQSPSNKVTEKGKDVELRCDPISGHTALYWYRQSLGQGLEFLIYFQGNSAPDKSGLPSDRFSAERTGGSVSTLTIQRTQQEDSAVYLCASSSAGTGSNYGYTFGSGTRLTVV.

The CDR3 protein is CASSQPGKVEQYF. The CDR3 nucleotides read TGTGCCAGCAGCCAGCCGGGGAAAGTCGAGCAGTACTTC. The chain recombines TRBV5-4 with TRBJ2-7; D is perhaps TRBD2 (5 bases). The CDR3 consists of 13 residues. V gave up 4 bases and J gave up 6 bases, with 14 bases separating them. Looked up from germline, CDR1 is SGHNT and CDR2 is YYREEE (reference sequence).

By share of the sample, this clonotype is medium-sized. This chain joins TRBV29-1 and TRBJ2-7; D is unclear. Between the trimmed V and J ends, which lost 4 bases and 3 bases, there was a span of 7 bases. Germline V gives CDR1 SQVTM, CDR2 ANQGSEA. This CDR3 comprises 11 residues. The CDR3 here is CSVALNYEQYF. The CDR3 nucleotides are TGCAGCGTTGCCCTTAACTACGAGCAGTACTTC.

By share, this clonotype counts as medium-sized. This CDR3 is CAAGGYTF. CDR3 nucleotides: TGTGCCGCGGGGGGCTACACCTTC. The rearrangement links TRBV6-1 to TRBJ1-2; D gene uncertain. V lost 11 bases and J lost 8, with 6 bases in between. Per the germline V gene, CDR1 is MNHNS and CDR2 is SASEGT. The CDR3 loop spans 8 amino acids.

By sample share, this clonotype is medium-sized. The chain links TRBV29-1 to TRBJ1-2; 8 bases line up with TRBD1. V dropped 6 bases and J dropped 6; count of bases not matched to a gene: 6. In germline, CDR1 is SQVTM, CDR2 ANQGSEA. The CDR3 runs to 12 residues. Here the CDR3 reads CSVQGAQDGYTF. The CDR3 coding sequence is TGCAGCGTCCAGGGGGCGCAGGATGGCTACACCTTC.

This clonotype occurred a few times. This chain connects TRBV12-3 or TRBV12-4 to TRBJ1-1, with 7 bases fitting TRBD1. Trimming at V came to 4 bases and at J to 13 bases, leaving 6 bases not matched to a gene. The CDR3 covers 11 residues. The CDR3 DNA reads TGTGCCAGCAGTTACCGGGACAGCTATTTCTTT. Translating gives CASSYRDSYFF.

CDR3 region: CASGTDQETQYF. The DNA of the CDR3 is TGTGCCAGTGGGACGGATCAAGAGACCCAGTACTTC. This rearrangement joins TRBV5-4 to TRBJ2-5; either TRBD1 or TRBD2 may fit D (5 bases each). V was shortened by 8 bases and J by 2 bases, with 10 bases between the two germline ends. The CDR3 totals 12 residues. CDR1 is SGHNT, CDR2 YYREEE, per germline (reference sequence). Together with reference TRBV5-4 and TRBJ2-5, the CDR3 gives the full variable domain: ETGVTQSPTHLIKTRGQQVTLRCSSQSGHNTVSWYQQALGQGPQFIFQYYREEENGRGNFPPRFSGLQFPNYSSELNVNALELDDSALYLCASGTDQETQYFGPGTRLLVL.

V is TRBV18 and J is TRBJ1-1; 11 bases map to TRBD1. With 3 bases clipped from V and 9 bases from J, the junction kept 9 bases outside the gene matches. The germline V gene encodes CDR1 KGHSH and CDR2 LQKENI. CDR3 size: 15 residues. CDR3 nucleotides: TGTGCCAGCTCACCCTCCTCCGGGACAGGGGGGAAAGCTTTCTTT. Its protein is CASSPSSGTGGKAFF.

This clonotype is medium-sized in the sample. The CDR3 DNA is TGTGCCAGCAGACTCAGGGGAGTAAATTCACCCCTCCACTTT. Protein sequence: CASRLRGVNSPLHF. The J gene is TRBJ1-6, the V gene TRBV6-5, with TRBD1 as a possible D gene (6 bases). The CDR3 extends over 14 amino acids. The V end was cut by 6 bases, the J end by 7 bases, with 13 bases between. Per germline, CDR1 MNHEY and CDR2 SVGAGI.